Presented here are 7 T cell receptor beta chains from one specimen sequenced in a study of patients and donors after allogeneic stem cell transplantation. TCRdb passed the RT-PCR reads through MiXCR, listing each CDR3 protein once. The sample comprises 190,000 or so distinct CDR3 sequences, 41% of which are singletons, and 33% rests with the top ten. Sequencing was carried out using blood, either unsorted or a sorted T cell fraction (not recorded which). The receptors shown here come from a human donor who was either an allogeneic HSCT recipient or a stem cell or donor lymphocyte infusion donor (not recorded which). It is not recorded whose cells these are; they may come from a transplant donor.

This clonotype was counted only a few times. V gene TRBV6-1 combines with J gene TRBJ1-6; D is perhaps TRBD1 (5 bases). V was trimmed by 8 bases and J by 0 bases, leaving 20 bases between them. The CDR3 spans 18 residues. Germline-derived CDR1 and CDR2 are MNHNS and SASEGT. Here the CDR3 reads CASHPGLTWSSYNSPLHF. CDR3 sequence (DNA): TGTGCCAGCCATCCGGGACTGACTTGGAGCTCCTATAATTCACCCCTCCACTTT.

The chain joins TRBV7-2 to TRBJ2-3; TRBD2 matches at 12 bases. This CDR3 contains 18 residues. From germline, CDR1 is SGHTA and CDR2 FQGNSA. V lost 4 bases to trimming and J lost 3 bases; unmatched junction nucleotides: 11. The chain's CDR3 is CASSYPLRTSGETDTQYF. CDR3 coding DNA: TGTGCCAGCAGCTACCCGTTGCGGACTAGCGGGGAGACAGATACGCAGTATTTT.

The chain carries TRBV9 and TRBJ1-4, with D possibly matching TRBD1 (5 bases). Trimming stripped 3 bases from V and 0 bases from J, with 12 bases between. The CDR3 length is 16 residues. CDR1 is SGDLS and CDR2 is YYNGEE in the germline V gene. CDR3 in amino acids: CASSGGTDATNEKLFF. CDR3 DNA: TGTGCCAGCAGCGGGGGGACTGACGCAACTAATGAAAAACTGTTTTTT. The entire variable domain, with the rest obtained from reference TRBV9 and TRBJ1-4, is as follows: DSGVTQTPKHLITATGQRVTLRCSPRSGDLSVYWYQQSLDQGLQFLIQYYNGEERAKGNILERFSAQQFPDLHSELNLSSLELGDSALYFCASSGGTDATNEKLFFGSGTQLSVL.

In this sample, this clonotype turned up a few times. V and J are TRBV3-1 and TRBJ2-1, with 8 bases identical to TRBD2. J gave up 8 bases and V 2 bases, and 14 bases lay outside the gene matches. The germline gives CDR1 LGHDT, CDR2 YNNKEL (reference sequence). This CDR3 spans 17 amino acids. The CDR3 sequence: CASSQRLGREVLHEQFF. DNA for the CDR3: TGTGCCAGCAGCCAACGGTTGGGGCGGGAGGTTCTCCATGAGCAGTTCTTC.

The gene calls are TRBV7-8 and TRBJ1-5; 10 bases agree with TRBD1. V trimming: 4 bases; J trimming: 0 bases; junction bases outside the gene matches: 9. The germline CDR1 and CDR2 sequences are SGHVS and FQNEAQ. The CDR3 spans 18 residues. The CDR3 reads CASSSLGGQGSSNQPQHF. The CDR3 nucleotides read TGTGCCAGCAGCTCCCTAGGGGGACAGGGGTCTAGCAATCAGCCCCAGCATTTT. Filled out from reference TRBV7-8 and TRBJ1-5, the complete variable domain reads GAGVSQSPRYKVAKRGQDVALRCDPISGHVSLFWYQQALGQGPEFLTYFQNEAQLDKSGLPSDRFFAERPEGSVSTLKIQRTQQEDSAVYLCASSSLGGQGSSNQPQHFGDGTRLSIL.

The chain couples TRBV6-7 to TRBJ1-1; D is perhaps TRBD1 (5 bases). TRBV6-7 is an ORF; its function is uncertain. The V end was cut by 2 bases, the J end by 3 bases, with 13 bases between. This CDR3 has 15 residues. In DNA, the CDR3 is TGTGCCAGCAGTTACAGGAGGGACCGACACACTGAAGCTTTCTTT. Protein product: CASSYRRDRHTEAFF.

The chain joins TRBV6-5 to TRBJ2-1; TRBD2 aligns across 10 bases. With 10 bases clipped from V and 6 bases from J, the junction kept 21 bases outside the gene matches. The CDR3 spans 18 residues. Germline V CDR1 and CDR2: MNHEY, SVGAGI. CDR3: CATAPGLARTKTSNEQFF. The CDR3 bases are TGTGCCACGGCACCGGGACTAGCGCGAACGAAGACCTCCAATGAGCAGTTCTTC.